This TCR beta chain stems from a study of shared clonotypes between healthy human individuals. Study background: CD4 naive and CD4 memory each took three plates per donor, while CD8 naive took two and CD8 memory one.

Profiling relied on immunoSEQ multiplex PCR, and the TCRdb table lists in-frame clones only, not all of them. Of about 180,000 clones in the sample, about 93% are singletons; the top ten hold around 0.072%. The CDR3 has 15 residues. The germline gives CDR1 SGHRS, CDR2 YFSETQ. The trim removed 0 bases at V and 3 bases at J, leaving 5 bases unmatched. The source is a woman aged 30 to 39 in good health. The sample taken for sequencing was naive CD4+ T cells sorted from blood. Subset specified: CD45RA+ positively selected. The genes are TRBV5-1 and TRBJ2-7; 8 nucleotides match TRBD2. CDR3 residues: CASSLGAGVSYEQYF. In DNA, the CDR3 is TGCGCCAGCAGCTTGGGAGCGGGAGTGAGCTACGAGCAGTACTTC.